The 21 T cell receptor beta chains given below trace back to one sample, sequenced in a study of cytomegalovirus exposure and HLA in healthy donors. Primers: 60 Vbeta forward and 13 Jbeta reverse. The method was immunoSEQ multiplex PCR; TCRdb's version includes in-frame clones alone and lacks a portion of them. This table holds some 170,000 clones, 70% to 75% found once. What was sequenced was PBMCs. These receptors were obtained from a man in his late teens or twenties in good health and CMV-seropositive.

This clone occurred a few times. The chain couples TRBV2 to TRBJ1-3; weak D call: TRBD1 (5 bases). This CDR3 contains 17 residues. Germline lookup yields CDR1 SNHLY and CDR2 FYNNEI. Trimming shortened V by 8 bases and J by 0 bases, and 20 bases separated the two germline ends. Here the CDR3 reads CASQMMTVLSSGNTIYF. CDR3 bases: TGTGCCAGCCAGATGATGACAGTCCTCAGCTCTGGAAACACCATATATTTT.

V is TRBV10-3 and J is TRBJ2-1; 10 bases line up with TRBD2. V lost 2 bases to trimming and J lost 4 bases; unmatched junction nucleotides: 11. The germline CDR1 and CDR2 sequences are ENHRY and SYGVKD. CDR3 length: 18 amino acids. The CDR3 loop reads CAISEMRTGTSAYNEQFF. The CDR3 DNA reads TGTGCCATCAGTGAGATGAGGACCGGGACTAGCGCTTACAATGAGCAGTTCTTC.

The CDR3 sequence is CAELGGDTGELFF. The DNA for the CDR3 is TGTGCTGAATTGGGGGGGGACACCGGGGAGCTGTTTTTT. This chain links TRBV11-2 with TRBJ2-2; 7 nucleotides agree with TRBD2. This CDR3 comprises 13 residues. In germline, CDR1 is SGHAT, CDR2 FQNNGV. Supplemented by reference TRBV11-2 and TRBJ2-2, the full variable domain reads EAGVAQSPRYKIIEKRQSVAFWCNPISGHATLYWYQQILGQGPKLLIQFQNNGVVDDSQLPKDRFSAERLKGVDSTLKIQPAKLEDSAVYLCAELGGDTGELFFGEGSRLTVL.

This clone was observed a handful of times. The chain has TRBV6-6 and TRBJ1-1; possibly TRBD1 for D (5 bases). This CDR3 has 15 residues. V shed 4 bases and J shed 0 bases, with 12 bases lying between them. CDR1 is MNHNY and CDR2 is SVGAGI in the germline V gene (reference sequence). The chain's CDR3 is CASSWAQDMNTEAFF. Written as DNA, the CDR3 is TGTGCCAGCAGTTGGGCTCAGGACATGAACACTGAAGCTTTCTTT.

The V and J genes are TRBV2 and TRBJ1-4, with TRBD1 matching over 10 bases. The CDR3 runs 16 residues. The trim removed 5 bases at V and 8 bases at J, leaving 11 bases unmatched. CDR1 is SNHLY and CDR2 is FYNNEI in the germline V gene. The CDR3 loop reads CASSPGTGVWGEKLFF. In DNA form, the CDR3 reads TGTGCCAGCAGTCCCGGGACAGGGGTTTGGGGGGAAAAACTGTTTTTT.

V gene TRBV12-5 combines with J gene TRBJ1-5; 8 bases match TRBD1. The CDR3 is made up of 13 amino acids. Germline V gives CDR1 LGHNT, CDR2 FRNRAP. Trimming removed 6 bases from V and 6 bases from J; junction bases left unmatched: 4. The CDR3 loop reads CASGWTGSQPQHF. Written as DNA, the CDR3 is TGTGCTAGTGGGTGGACAGGGTCTCAGCCCCAGCATTTT.

The CDR3 DNA is TGTGCCAGTAGTGAACAGGGACTATCTGGGGCCAACGTCCTGACTTTC. Amino acid sequence: CASSEQGLSGANVLTF. The chain joins TRBV19 to TRBJ2-6; possible D gene TRBD2, 7 bases. Germline values: CDR1 LNHDA, CDR2 SQIVND (reference sequence). This CDR3 has 16 amino acids. The V end lost 5 bases, the J end lost 1 base, and 12 bases lay between the germline ends.

Here the CDR3 DNA reads TGTGCCAGCTCACCACCGGGCAGATCGAGCACTGAAGCTTTCTTT. It yields the protein CASSPPGRSSTEAFF. The rearrangement links TRBV18 to TRBJ1-1; D remains unclear. The germline gives CDR1 KGHSH, CDR2 LQKENI. The CDR3 contains 15 residues. Trimming stripped 0 bases from V and 4 bases from J, with 12 bases between.

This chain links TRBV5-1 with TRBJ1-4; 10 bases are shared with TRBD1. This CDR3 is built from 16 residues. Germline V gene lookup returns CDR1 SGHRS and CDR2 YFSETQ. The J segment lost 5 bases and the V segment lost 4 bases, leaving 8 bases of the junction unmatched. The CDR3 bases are TGCGCCAGCAGCGTGATACCGGGACAGGGGAATGAAAAACTGTTTTTT. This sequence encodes CASSVIPGQGNEKLFF.

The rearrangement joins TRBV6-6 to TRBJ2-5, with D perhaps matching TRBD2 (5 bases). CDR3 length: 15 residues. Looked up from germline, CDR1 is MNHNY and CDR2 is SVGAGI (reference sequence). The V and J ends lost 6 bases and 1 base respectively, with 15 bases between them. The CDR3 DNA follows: TGTGCCAGCAGCTCTTCGGACTCCAGCCAAGAGACCCAGTACTTC. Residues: CASSSSDSSQETQYF.

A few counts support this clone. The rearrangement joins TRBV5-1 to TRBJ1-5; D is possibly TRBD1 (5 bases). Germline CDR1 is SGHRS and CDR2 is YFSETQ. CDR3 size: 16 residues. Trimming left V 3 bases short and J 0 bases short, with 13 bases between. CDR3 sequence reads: CASSSNRPGSNQPQHF. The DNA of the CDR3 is TGCGCCAGCAGCTCAAACAGGCCCGGTAGCAATCAGCCCCAGCATTTT.

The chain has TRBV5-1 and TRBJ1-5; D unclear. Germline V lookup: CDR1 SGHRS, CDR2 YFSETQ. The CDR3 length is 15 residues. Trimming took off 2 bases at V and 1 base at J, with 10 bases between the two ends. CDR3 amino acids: CASSLWGESNQPQHF. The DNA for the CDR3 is TGCGCCAGCAGCTTATGGGGAGAGAGCAATCAGCCCCAGCATTTT. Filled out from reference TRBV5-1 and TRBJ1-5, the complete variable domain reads KAGVTQTPRYLIKTRGQQVTLSCSPISGHRSVSWYQQTPGQGLQFLFEYFSETQRNKGNFPGRFSGRQFSNSRSEMNVSTLELGDSALYLCASSLWGESNQPQHFGDGTRLSIL.

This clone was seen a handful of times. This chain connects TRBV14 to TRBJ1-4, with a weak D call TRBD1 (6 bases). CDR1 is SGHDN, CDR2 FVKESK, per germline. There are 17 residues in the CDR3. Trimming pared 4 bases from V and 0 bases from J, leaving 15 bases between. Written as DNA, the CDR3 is TGTGCCAGCAGCCCTCTGGGCAGGGGTGCAACTAATGAAAAACTGTTTTTT. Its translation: CASSPLGRGATNEKLFF.

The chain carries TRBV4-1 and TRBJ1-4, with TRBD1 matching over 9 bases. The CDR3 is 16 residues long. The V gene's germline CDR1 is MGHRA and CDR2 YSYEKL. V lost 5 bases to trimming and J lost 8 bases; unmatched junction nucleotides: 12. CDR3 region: CASSSPRTGALEKLFF. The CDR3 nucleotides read TGCGCCAGCAGCTCACCCCGGACAGGGGCGTTGGAAAAACTGTTTTTT.

CDR3 sequence (DNA): TGTGCCAGCAGATGGGCAGAAGAGACCCAGTACTTC. As protein: CASRWAEETQYF. This chain uses TRBV6-6 with TRBJ2-5, with D unclear. CDR1 is MNHNY and CDR2 is SVGAGI in the germline V gene (reference sequence). V dropped 6 bases and J dropped 3 bases, with 8 bases sitting between them. This CDR3 has 12 amino acids.

The CDR3 spells CASSQSEIQLYGYTF. CDR3 nucleotide sequence: TGTGCCAGCAGCCAGAGTGAGATACAGCTCTATGGCTACACCTTC. J is TRBJ1-2 and V is TRBV4-2; D not certain. CDR3 length: 15 amino acids. V lost 3 bases to trimming and J lost 4 bases, with 15 bases between them. From germline, CDR1 is LGHNA and CDR2 YNFKEQ.

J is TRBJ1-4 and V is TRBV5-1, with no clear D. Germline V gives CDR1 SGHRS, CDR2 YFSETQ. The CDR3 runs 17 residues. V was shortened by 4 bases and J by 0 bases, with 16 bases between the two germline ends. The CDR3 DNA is TGCGCCAGCAGCCTCGACGGGAGGCCTGCAACTAATGAAAAACTGTTTTTT. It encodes CASSLDGRPATNEKLFF.

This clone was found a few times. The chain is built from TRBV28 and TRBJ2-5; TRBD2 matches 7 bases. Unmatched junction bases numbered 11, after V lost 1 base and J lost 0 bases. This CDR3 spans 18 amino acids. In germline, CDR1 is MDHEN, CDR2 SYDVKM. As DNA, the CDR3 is TGTGCCAGCAGTTTATTCAGTCTGGCGGGGGATTACCAAGAGACCCAGTACTTC. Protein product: CASSLFSLAGDYQETQYF.

The CDR3 loop is CASSGDRGVSGANVLTF. The CDR3 bases are TGCGCCAGCAGCGGGGACAGGGGTGTCTCTGGGGCCAACGTCCTGACTTTC. V is TRBV5-1 and J is TRBJ2-6, with TRBD1 matching over 10 bases. V trimming: 4 bases; J trimming: 0 bases; junction bases outside the gene matches: 4. Germline loops: CDR1 SGHRS, CDR2 YFSETQ. The CDR3 sequence is 17 residues long.

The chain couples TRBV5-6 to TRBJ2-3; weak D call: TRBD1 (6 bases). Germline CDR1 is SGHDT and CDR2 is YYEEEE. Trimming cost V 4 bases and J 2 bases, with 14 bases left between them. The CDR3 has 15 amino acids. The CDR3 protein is CASSRTQGYTDTQYF. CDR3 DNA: TGTGCCAGCAGCCGTACTCAGGGGTACACAGATACGCAGTATTTT.

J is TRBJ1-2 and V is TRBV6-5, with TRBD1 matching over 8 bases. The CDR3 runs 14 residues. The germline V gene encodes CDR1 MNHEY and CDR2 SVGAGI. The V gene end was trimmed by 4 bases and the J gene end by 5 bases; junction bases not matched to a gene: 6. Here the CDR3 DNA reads TGTGCCAGCAGTTTGGACAGGGAGGGATATGGCTACACCTTC. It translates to CASSLDREGYGYTF.